The 13 T cell receptor beta chains below come from one sample, sequenced in a study of T-cell memory formation after mild COVID-19. TCRdb analysed the 5' RACE reads with MiXCR anew, one entry per CDR3 protein. This table holds roughly 120,000 distinct CDR3 sequences, 15% to 20% found once. The sample consisted of PBMCs or a T cell subset sorted from them (not recorded which). Receptors were obtained from an adult woman who had mild COVID-19 (a few samples of this study predate the infection). Cell type and time point are not known.

V gene TRBV7-9 combines with J gene TRBJ2-3; tentatively, D is TRBD1 or TRBD2 (5 bases each). The CDR3 totals 14 residues. Trimming removed 5 bases at V and 2 bases at J, with 11 bases between. Germline CDR1 SEHNR, CDR2 FQNEAQ (reference sequence). The DNA for the CDR3 is TGTGCCAGCAGCCCCCGGGACCACACAGATACGCAGTATTTT. This gives the protein CASSPRDHTDTQYF.

This clonotype was seen many times. The chain is built from TRBV7-8 and TRBJ2-3; D not certain. Germline assignment: CDR1 SGHVS and CDR2 FQNEAQ. V dropped 0 bases and J dropped 9 bases, with 7 bases sitting between them. The CDR3 runs 12 residues. The CDR3: CASSLAHYTQYF. The CDR3 nucleotides read TGTGCCAGCAGCTTAGCGCACTACACGCAGTATTTT.

The rearrangement links TRBV6-5 to TRBJ1-2, with 7 positions matching TRBD1. Germline CDR1 reads MNHEY; CDR2 reads SVGAGI. V gave up 6 bases and J gave up 6 bases; unmatched junction bases: 7. The CDR3 is made up of 13 amino acids. The CDR3 nucleotides are TGTGCCAGCAGAGAGACAGGGAGAGATGGCTACACCTTC. This translates into CASRETGRDGYTF.

Only a few counts were recorded for this clonotype. The V and J genes are TRBV24-1 and TRBJ2-7; D might be TRBD2 (5 bases). The length of the CDR3 is 12 residues. The V gene lost 5 bases and the J gene lost 4 bases, with 8 bases spanning the gap. Germline V CDR1 and CDR2: KGHDR, SFDVKD. The CDR3 DNA sequence: TGTGCCACCAGTGTTTCGGGATACGAGCAGTACTTC. Translation gives CATSVSGYEQYF.

The chain links TRBV11-2 to TRBJ2-3; D is perhaps TRBD2 (6 bases). Germline V CDR1 and CDR2: SGHAT, FQNNGV. V gave up 1 base and J gave up 2 bases, with 13 bases separating them. This CDR3 has 16 amino acids. The DNA for the CDR3 is TGTGCCAGCAGCTTAGTGGCGGGACCAACCACAGATACGCAGTATTTT. This encodes CASSLVAGPTTDTQYF.

V is TRBV29-1 and J is TRBJ2-1; perhaps TRBD2 as D (5 bases). V lost 3 bases, J lost 9 bases, and 18 bases lay in between. Germline CDR1 and CDR2: SQVTM and ANQGSEA. The CDR3 runs to 14 residues. CDR3 coding DNA: TGCAGCGTTGATGACCTCGGGGAGATTGGTGAGCAGTTCTTC. It yields the protein CSVDDLGEIGEQFF.

This clonotype was found a few times. This chain connects TRBV30 to TRBJ1-3; TRBD1 aligns across 9 bases. CDR1 is GTSNPN, CDR2 SVGIG, per germline (reference sequence). This CDR3 comprises 17 residues. V was pared by 4 bases and J by 0 bases, with 10 bases of the junction left unmatched. The CDR3 loop is CAWTLRTGVFSGNTIYF. The CDR3 DNA reads as TGTGCCTGGACTCTCCGGACAGGGGTCTTCTCTGGAAACACCATATATTTT.

This clonotype was seen at least ten times. Here the CDR3 DNA reads TGCGCCAGCAGCCCGGGGGGAGTTTACAATGAGCAGTTCTTC. Translating it yields CASSPGGVYNEQFF. The chain couples TRBV5-1 to TRBJ2-1, with TRBD2 identical over 7 bases. The J segment lost 4 bases and the V segment lost 4 bases, leaving 5 bases of the junction unmatched. In germline, CDR1 is SGHRS, CDR2 YFSETQ. The CDR3 has 14 amino acids.

The chain has TRBV7-8 and TRBJ2-1; a possible D gene is TRBD2 (6 bases). Trimming took off 2 bases at V and 4 bases at J, with 15 bases between the two ends. The germline CDR1 and CDR2 sequences are SGHVS and FQNEAQ. CDR3 length: 16 residues. CDR3 coding DNA: TGTGCCAGCAGCTTATGGGCTAGCGAGATTTACAATGAGCAGTTCTTC. This gives the protein CASSLWASEIYNEQFF.

The chain carries TRBV2 and TRBJ2-2, with no clear D. The CDR3 has 16 residues. V was cut by 5 bases and J by 7 bases, with 20 bases left in between. CDR1 SNHLY and CDR2 FYNNEI come from the germline V gene. CDR3 sequence reads: CASSSHRPVYGGELFF. The CDR3 DNA sequence: TGTGCCAGCAGTAGCCACCGACCGGTGTACGGCGGGGAGCTGTTTTTT.

In DNA, the CDR3 is TGTGCCAGCAGTTTAGTAGCGGGGGGAACGCAAGAGACCCAGTACTTC. Translating gives CASSLVAGGTQETQYF. J is TRBJ2-5 and V is TRBV12-3 or TRBV12-4; 10 bases map to TRBD2. Trimming removed 1 base from V and 2 bases from J; junction bases left unmatched: 4. The CDR3 runs to 16 residues.

This clonotype came up a few times. The rearrangement uses TRBV2 and TRBJ2-5, with D unresolved. The germline V gene has CDR1 SNHLY and CDR2 FYNNEI. This CDR3 is built from 13 residues. The V and J ends lost 6 bases and 2 bases respectively, with 10 bases between them. The CDR3 loop reads CASSGQIQETQYF. The CDR3, as DNA: TGTGCCAGCAGCGGTCAGATTCAAGAGACCCAGTACTTC.

In this sample, this clonotype turned up a few times. CDR3 nucleotides: TGTGCCAGCAGCTTAGCTAACTACAATGAGCAGTTCTTC. This encodes CASSLANYNEQFF. The V call is TRBV7-6, the J call TRBJ2-1, with unresolved D. V shed 0 bases and J shed 3 bases, with 3 bases lying between them. The CDR3 covers 13 residues. Germline CDR1 is SGHVS and CDR2 is FNYEAQ.